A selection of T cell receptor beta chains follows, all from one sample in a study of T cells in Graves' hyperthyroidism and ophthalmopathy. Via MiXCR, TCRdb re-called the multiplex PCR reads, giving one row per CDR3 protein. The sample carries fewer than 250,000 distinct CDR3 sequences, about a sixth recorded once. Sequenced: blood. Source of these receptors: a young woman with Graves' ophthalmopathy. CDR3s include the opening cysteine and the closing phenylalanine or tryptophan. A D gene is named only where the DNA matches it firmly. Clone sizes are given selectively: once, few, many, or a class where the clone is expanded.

CDR3aa: CASSVEASGSYEQFF
CDR3nt: TGTGCCAGCAGCGTAGAGGCTAGCGGGAGTTATGAGCAGTTCTTC
abundance: -
j_gene: TRBJ2-1
v_gene: TRBV9
d_gene: TRBD2

CDR3aa: CANSPRTGAYNEQFF
CDR3nt: TGTGCCAACAGCCCTAGGACAGGGGCCTACAATGAGCAGTTCTTC
abundance: few
j_gene: TRBJ2-1
v_gene: TRBV7-9
d_gene: TRBD1

CDR3aa: CASSRPGQSEKGYTF
CDR3nt: TGCGCCAGCAGCCGACCTGGACAGAGCGAGAAGGGCTACACCTTC
abundance: many
j_gene: TRBJ1-2
v_gene: TRBV5-1
d_gene: -

CDR3aa: CASSPTGGALLEQYF
CDR3nt: TGTGCCAGCAGCCCGACAGGAGGAGCTCTTTTGGAGCAGTACTTC
abundance: -
j_gene: TRBJ2-7
v_gene: TRBV7-9
d_gene: -

CDR3aa: CASSLSRGADTGELFF
CDR3nt: TGTGCCAGCAGTTTATCTAGGGGGGCGGACACCGGGGAGCTGTTTTTT
abundance: many
j_gene: TRBJ2-2
v_gene: TRBV27
d_gene: -

CDR3aa: CSAGGGATVYEQYF
CDR3nt: TGCAGTGCTGGAGGGGGCGCGACCGTCTACGAGCAGTACTTC
abundance: few
j_gene: TRBJ2-7
v_gene: TRBV20-1
d_gene: -

CDR3aa: CASSLEGLAVSTDTQYF
CDR3nt: TGTGCCAGCAGCTTAGAGGGACTAGCGGTTTCCACAGATACGCAGTATTTT
abundance: -
j_gene: TRBJ2-3
v_gene: TRBV11-1
d_gene: TRBD2

CDR3aa: CASSQDAGVNYGYTF
CDR3nt: TGTGCCAGCAGCCAAGATGCGGGGGTAAACTATGGCTACACCTTC
abundance: many
j_gene: TRBJ1-2
v_gene: TRBV4-2
d_gene: -

CDR3aa: CASSFPGTGELFF
CDR3nt: TGTGCCAGCAGCTTCCCCGGCACCGGGGAGCTGTTTTTT
abundance: many
j_gene: TRBJ2-2
v_gene: TRBV7-9
d_gene: -

CDR3aa: CASSLVGQGYNEQFF
CDR3nt: TGTGCCAGCAGCTTAGTGGGACAGGGCTACAATGAGCAGTTCTTC
abundance: many
j_gene: TRBJ2-1
v_gene: TRBV7-2
d_gene: TRBD1

CDR3aa: CASSPHGSGREETQYF
CDR3nt: TGTGCCAGCAGCCCCCATGGGAGCGGGAGGGAAGAGACCCAGTACTTC
abundance: -
j_gene: TRBJ2-5
v_gene: TRBV4-2
d_gene: TRBD2

CDR3aa: CASSDQTNTEAFF
CDR3nt: TGTGCCAGCTCAGATCAAACGAACACTGAAGCTTTCTTT
abundance: many
j_gene: TRBJ1-1
v_gene: TRBV18
d_gene: -

CDR3aa: CSAVSGTSGGQETQYF
CDR3nt: TGCAGTGCTGTCTCCGGGACTAGCGGGGGACAAGAGACCCAGTACTTC
abundance: -
j_gene: TRBJ2-5
v_gene: TRBV20-1
d_gene: TRBD2

CDR3aa: CASSEAVGALSYTF
CDR3nt: TGCGCCAGCAGCGAGGCCGTCGGAGCCCTATCCTACACCTTC
abundance: many
j_gene: TRBJ1-2
v_gene: TRBV5-1
d_gene: -

CDR3aa: CAQRGNRGGWTEAFF
CDR3nt: TGTGCTCAGCGAGGGAACAGGGGAGGTTGGACTGAAGCTTTCTTT
abundance: many
j_gene: TRBJ1-1
v_gene: TRBV6-2/TRBV6-3
d_gene: TRBD1

CDR3aa: CASTLDRFNTEAFF
CDR3nt: TGTGCCAGCACCCTGGACAGATTTAACACTGAAGCTTTCTTT
abundance: many
j_gene: TRBJ1-1
v_gene: TRBV11-2
d_gene: -

CDR3aa: CSARYSGTGGSRQPQHF
CDR3nt: TGCAGTGCTAGATATTCGGGGACAGGGGGAAGTCGGCAGCCCCAGCATTTT
abundance: -
j_gene: TRBJ1-5
v_gene: TRBV20-1
d_gene: TRBD1

CDR3aa: CASSTSTSTDMQYF
CDR3nt: TGTGCCAGCAGCACTTCGACTAGCACAGATATGCAGTATTTT
abundance: few
j_gene: TRBJ2-3
v_gene: TRBV7-3
d_gene: TRBD2

CDR3aa: CASNPTVRTSETYEQYF
CDR3nt: TGTGCCAGCAACCCAACGGTGAGGACTAGCGAGACCTACGAGCAGTACTTC
abundance: -
j_gene: TRBJ2-7
v_gene: TRBV28
d_gene: TRBD2

CDR3aa: CASRRGGAGMTDTQYF
CDR3nt: TGTGCCAGTAGAAGGGGAGGAGCGGGCATGACAGATACGCAGTATTTT
abundance: many
j_gene: TRBJ2-3
v_gene: TRBV19
d_gene: -

CDR3aa: CASSQAGRNEKLFF
CDR3nt: TGTGCCAGCAGCCAAGCGGGCAGAAATGAAAAACTGTTTTTT
abundance: many
j_gene: TRBJ1-4
v_gene: TRBV14
d_gene: -

CDR3aa: CASRSGPVNEKLFF
CDR3nt: TGTGCCAGCAGGTCGGGACCGGTTAATGAAAAACTGTTTTTT
abundance: many
j_gene: TRBJ1-4
v_gene: TRBV12-3/TRBV12-4
d_gene: -

CDR3aa: CASGQGGNYGYTF
CDR3nt: TGTGCCAGCGGACAGGGCGGGAACTATGGCTACACCTTC
abundance: many
j_gene: TRBJ1-2
v_gene: TRBV19
d_gene: TRBD1

CDR3aa: CATSDFTGSYGYAF
CDR3nt: TGTGCCACCAGTGATTTTACAGGGAGCTATGGCTACGCCTTC
abundance: few
j_gene: TRBJ1-2
v_gene: TRBV24-1
d_gene: -

CDR3aa: CASSGQGDQPQHF
CDR3nt: TGTGCCAGCAGTGGACAGGGCGATCAGCCCCAGCATTTT
abundance: many
j_gene: TRBJ1-5
v_gene: TRBV2
d_gene: TRBD1

CDR3aa: CASSASGSTDTQYF
CDR3nt: TGTGCCAGCAGCGCTAGCGGAAGCACAGATACGCAGTATTTT
abundance: many
j_gene: TRBJ2-3
v_gene: TRBV9
d_gene: TRBD2

CDR3aa: CASSLADRAQETQYF
CDR3nt: TGTGCCAGCAGTTTAGCTGACAGGGCCCAAGAGACCCAGTACTTC
abundance: -
j_gene: TRBJ2-5
v_gene: TRBV12-3/TRBV12-4
d_gene: TRBD1

CDR3aa: CASSYVAEETQYF
CDR3nt: TGTGCCAGCAGTTACGTGGCAGAAGAGACCCAGTACTTC
abundance: -
j_gene: TRBJ2-5
v_gene: TRBV6-5
d_gene: -

CDR3aa: CASSQGTSGRADNEQFF
CDR3nt: TGTGCCAGCAGCCAAGGGACTAGCGGGAGGGCAGACAATGAGCAGTTCTTC
abundance: many
j_gene: TRBJ2-1
v_gene: TRBV3-1
d_gene: TRBD2

CDR3aa: CASSPGTQIYNEQFF
CDR3nt: TGTGCCAGCTCACCGGGGACACAAATTTACAATGAGCAGTTCTTC
abundance: many
j_gene: TRBJ2-1
v_gene: TRBV18
d_gene: -

CDR3aa: CAISESPQDSFSGNTIYF
CDR3nt: TGTGCCATCAGTGAGTCGCCCCAGGACTCTTTCTCTGGAAACACCATATATTTT
abundance: many
j_gene: TRBJ1-3
v_gene: TRBV10-3
d_gene: -

CDR3aa: CASSLTTGGQGEQYF
CDR3nt: TGTGCCAGCAGCTTAACGACAGGGGGCCAAGGGGAGCAGTACTTC
abundance: -
j_gene: TRBJ2-7
v_gene: TRBV28
d_gene: TRBD1

CDR3aa: CASSERGGSTEAFF
CDR3nt: TGTGCCAGCAGTGAAAGGGGGGGGAGCACTGAAGCTTTCTTT
abundance: many
j_gene: TRBJ1-1
v_gene: TRBV2
d_gene: -

CDR3aa: CASSSLTGTGGSRQPQHF
CDR3nt: TGTGCCAGCAGCTCCTTAACCGGGACAGGGGGAAGTCGGCAGCCCCAGCATTTT
abundance: -
j_gene: TRBJ1-5
v_gene: TRBV28
d_gene: TRBD1

CDR3aa: CASSEAVGDMVSGANVLTF
CDR3nt: TGTGCCAGCAGTGAAGCTGTGGGGGATATGGTCTCTGGGGCCAACGTCCTGACTTTC
abundance: many
j_gene: TRBJ2-6
v_gene: TRBV2
d_gene: -

CDR3aa: CSASPEGLAGTSTDTQYF
CDR3nt: TGCAGTGCTAGTCCCGAGGGACTAGCGGGGACTAGCACAGATACGCAGTATTTT
abundance: many
j_gene: TRBJ2-3
v_gene: TRBV20-1
d_gene: TRBD2

CDR3aa: CASTTTVSSTDTQYF
CDR3nt: TGTGCCAGCACCACGACAGTTTCTTCCACAGATACGCAGTATTTT
abundance: many
j_gene: TRBJ2-3
v_gene: TRBV3-1
d_gene: -

CDR3aa: CASSLRAENTGELFF
CDR3nt: TGTGCCAGCAGCTTACGAGCGGAGAACACCGGGGAGCTGTTTTTT
abundance: many
j_gene: TRBJ2-2
v_gene: TRBV7-8
d_gene: -

CDR3aa: CASSQDMVAGGGEQFF
CDR3nt: TGTGCCAGCAGCCAAGATATGGTAGCGGGAGGAGGTGAGCAGTTCTTC
abundance: -
j_gene: TRBJ2-1
v_gene: TRBV4-2
d_gene: TRBD2

CDR3aa: CASSPLQGGEQFF
CDR3nt: TGTGCCAGCAGCCCCCTACAGGGGGGTGAGCAGTTCTTC
abundance: many
j_gene: TRBJ2-1
v_gene: TRBV7-3
d_gene: TRBD1

CDR3aa: CASSLAGGSSYEQYF
CDR3nt: TGTGCCAGCAGCTTAGCGGGAGGCTCTTCCTACGAGCAGTACTTC
abundance: many
j_gene: TRBJ2-7
v_gene: TRBV7-9
d_gene: -

CDR3aa: CASSDGGGSYGYTF
CDR3nt: TGTGCCAGCAGCGACGGGGGGGGGTCCTATGGCTACACCTTC
abundance: many
j_gene: TRBJ1-2
v_gene: TRBV7-9
d_gene: -

CDR3aa: CASSVEGAFMNTEAFF
CDR3nt: TGTGCCAGCAGCGTAGAGGGGGCCTTCATGAACACTGAAGCTTTCTTT
abundance: many
j_gene: TRBJ1-1
v_gene: TRBV9
d_gene: TRBD1

CDR3aa: CASGDGNTGELFF
CDR3nt: TGTGCCAGTGGGGACGGGAACACCGGGGAGCTGTTTTTT
abundance: -
j_gene: TRBJ2-2
v_gene: TRBV19
d_gene: -

CDR3aa: CASSPLGQPQHF
CDR3nt: TGTGCCAGCAGTCCCCTCGGGCAGCCCCAGCATTTT
abundance: many
j_gene: TRBJ1-5
v_gene: TRBV28
d_gene: -

CDR3aa: CASSETRGGTYGYTF
CDR3nt: TGTGCCAGCAGTGAAACCCGGGGGGGGACGTATGGCTACACCTTC
abundance: many
j_gene: TRBJ1-2
v_gene: TRBV2
d_gene: -

CDR3aa: CASSQDPGSRALHF
CDR3nt: TGTGCCAGCAGCCAAGACCCCGGAAGCAGGGCCCTCCACTTT
abundance: many
j_gene: TRBJ1-6
v_gene: TRBV3-1
d_gene: -

CDR3aa: CASSSDRGWADTQYF
CDR3nt: TGTGCCAGCAGCTCGGACAGGGGTTGGGCAGATACGCAGTATTTT
abundance: many
j_gene: TRBJ2-3
v_gene: TRBV5-6
d_gene: TRBD1

CDR3aa: CASSPKGQGAYGYTF
CDR3nt: TGTGCCAGCAGCCCGAAAGGACAGGGGGCCTATGGCTACACCTTC
abundance: many
j_gene: TRBJ1-2
v_gene: TRBV7-9
d_gene: TRBD1

CDR3aa: CASSQDPGAGNTEAFF
CDR3nt: TGCGCCAGCAGCCAAGATCCCGGGGCAGGGAACACTGAAGCTTTCTTT
abundance: many
j_gene: TRBJ1-1
v_gene: TRBV4-1
d_gene: -

CDR3aa: CSARAGLNRRLDNEQFF
CDR3nt: TGCAGTGCTAGAGCGGGACTGAACCGAAGGCTAGACAATGAGCAGTTCTTC
abundance: many
j_gene: TRBJ2-1
v_gene: TRBV20-1
d_gene: -

CDR3aa: CASSGIVGRAYEQYF
CDR3nt: TGTGCCAGCAGCGGAATTGTGGGCAGGGCGTACGAGCAGTACTTC
abundance: many
j_gene: TRBJ2-7
v_gene: TRBV11-2
d_gene: -

CDR3aa: CASSSGQGASSYNEQFF
CDR3nt: TGTGCCAGCAGCTCTGGACAGGGGGCTTCGTCCTACAATGAGCAGTTCTTC
abundance: many
j_gene: TRBJ2-1
v_gene: TRBV13
d_gene: TRBD1